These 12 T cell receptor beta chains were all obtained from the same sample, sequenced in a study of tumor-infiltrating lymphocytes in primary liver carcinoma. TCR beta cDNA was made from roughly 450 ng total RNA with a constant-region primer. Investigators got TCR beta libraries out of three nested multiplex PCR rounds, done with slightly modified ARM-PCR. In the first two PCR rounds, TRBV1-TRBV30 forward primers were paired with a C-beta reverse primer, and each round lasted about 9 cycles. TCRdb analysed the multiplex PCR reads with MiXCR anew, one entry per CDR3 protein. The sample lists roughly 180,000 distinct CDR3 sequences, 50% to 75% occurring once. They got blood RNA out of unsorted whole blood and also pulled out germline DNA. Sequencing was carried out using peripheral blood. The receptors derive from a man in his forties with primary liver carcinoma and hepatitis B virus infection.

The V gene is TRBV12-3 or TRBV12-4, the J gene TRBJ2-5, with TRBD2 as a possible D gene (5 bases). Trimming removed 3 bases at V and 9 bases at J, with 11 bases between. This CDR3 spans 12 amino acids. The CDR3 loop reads CASSFLSEAQYF. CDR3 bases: TGTGCCAGCAGTTTTTTGTCGGAGGCCCAGTACTTC.

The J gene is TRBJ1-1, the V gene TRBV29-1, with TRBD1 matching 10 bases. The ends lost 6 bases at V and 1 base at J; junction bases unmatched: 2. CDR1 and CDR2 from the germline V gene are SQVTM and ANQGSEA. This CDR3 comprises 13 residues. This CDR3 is CSVRTGGNTEAFF. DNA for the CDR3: TGCAGCGTGAGGACAGGGGGGAACACTGAAGCTTTCTTT.

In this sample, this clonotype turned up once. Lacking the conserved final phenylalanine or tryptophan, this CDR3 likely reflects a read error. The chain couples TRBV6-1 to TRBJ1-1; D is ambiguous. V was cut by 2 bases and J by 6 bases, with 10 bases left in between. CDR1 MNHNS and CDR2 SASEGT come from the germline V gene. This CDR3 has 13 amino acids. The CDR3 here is CASSESRFPEAFL. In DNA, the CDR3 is TGTGCCAGCAGTGAAAGTAGGTTCCCTGAAGCTTTCCTT.

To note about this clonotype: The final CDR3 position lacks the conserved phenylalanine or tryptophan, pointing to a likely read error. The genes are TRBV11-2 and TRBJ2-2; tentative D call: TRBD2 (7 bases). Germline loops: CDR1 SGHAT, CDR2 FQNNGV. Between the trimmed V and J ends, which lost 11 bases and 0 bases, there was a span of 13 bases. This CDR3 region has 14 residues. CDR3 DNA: TGTGCCCGCGGGGGCAGCCCGAACACCGGGGAGCTGTTTTCT. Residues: CARGGSPNTGELFS.

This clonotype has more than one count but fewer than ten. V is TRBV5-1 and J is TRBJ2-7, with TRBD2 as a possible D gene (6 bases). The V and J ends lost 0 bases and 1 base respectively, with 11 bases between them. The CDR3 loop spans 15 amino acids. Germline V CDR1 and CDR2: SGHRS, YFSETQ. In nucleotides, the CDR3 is TGCGCCAGCAGCTTGGTTGCGGGGTCATCCTACGAGCAGTACTTC. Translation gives CASSLVAGSSYEQYF.

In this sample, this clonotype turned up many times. The CDR3 bases are TGTGCCAGCAGCTCCCATCCCTTTACTAGCGGCTCCTACAATGAGCAGTTCTTC. Translated: CASSSHPFTSGSYNEQFF. The V call is TRBV11-2, the J call TRBJ2-1; 8 bases map to TRBD2. The CDR3 is made up of 18 amino acids. Unmatched junction bases numbered 11, after V lost 4 bases and J lost 0 bases. CDR1 SGHAT and CDR2 FQNNGV come from the germline V gene. Combining the CDR3 with reference TRBV11-2 and TRBJ2-1 gives the whole variable domain EAGVAQSPRYKIIEKRQSVAFWCNPISGHATLYWYQQILGQGPKLLIQFQNNGVVDDSQLPKDRFSAERLKGVDSTLKIQPAKLEDSAVYLCASSSHPFTSGSYNEQFFGPGTRLTVL.

The CDR3 DNA reads TGTGCCAGCAGGAGTAGCGGGAGAACTGCAGATACGCAGTATTTT. Protein: CASRSSGRTADTQYF. The V and J genes are TRBV12-3 or TRBV12-4 and TRBJ2-3; 9 nucleotides line up with TRBD2. J lost 4 bases, V lost 6 bases, and 8 bases had no gene match. The length of the CDR3 is 15 residues.

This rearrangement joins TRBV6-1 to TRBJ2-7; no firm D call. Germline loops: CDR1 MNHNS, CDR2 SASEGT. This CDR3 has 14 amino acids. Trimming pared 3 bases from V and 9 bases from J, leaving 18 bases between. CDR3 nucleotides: TGTGCCAGCAGTGAGTTGTTAGGGCAGGTTGTGCAGTACTTC. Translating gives CASSELLGQVVQYF.

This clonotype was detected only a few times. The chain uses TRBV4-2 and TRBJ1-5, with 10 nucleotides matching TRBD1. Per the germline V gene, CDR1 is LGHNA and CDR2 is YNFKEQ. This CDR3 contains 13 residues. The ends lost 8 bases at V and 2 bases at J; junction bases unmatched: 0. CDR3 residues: CASGTGGNQPQHF. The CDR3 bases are TGTGCCAGCGGGACAGGGGGCAATCAGCCCCAGCATTTT.

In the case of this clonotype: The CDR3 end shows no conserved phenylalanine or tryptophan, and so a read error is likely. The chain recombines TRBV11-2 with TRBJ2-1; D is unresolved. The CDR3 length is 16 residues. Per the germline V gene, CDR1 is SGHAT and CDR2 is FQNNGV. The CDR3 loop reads CAGSFWRPSSYNEQFL. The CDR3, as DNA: TGTGCCGGCAGCTTCTGGAGACCCAGCTCCTACAATGAGCAGTTCTTA.

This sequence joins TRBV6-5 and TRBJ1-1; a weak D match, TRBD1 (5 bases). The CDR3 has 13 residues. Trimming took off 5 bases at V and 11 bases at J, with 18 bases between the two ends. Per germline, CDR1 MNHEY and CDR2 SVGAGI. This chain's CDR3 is CASSTISGTEAFF. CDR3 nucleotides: TGTGCCAGCAGTACTATCTCCGGGACGGAGGCTTTCTTT.

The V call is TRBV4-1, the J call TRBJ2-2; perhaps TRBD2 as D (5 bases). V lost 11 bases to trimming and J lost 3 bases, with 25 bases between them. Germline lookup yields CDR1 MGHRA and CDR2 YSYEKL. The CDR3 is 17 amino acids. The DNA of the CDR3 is TGCGCCGGCAACCGGGATCCCTATCTCTCCTACACCGGGGAGCTGTTTTTT. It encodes CAGNRDPYLSYTGELFF.